This T cell receptor (beta chain) was identified in a study of CD8+ T cells in alopecia areata. General study points: For lesional scalp, especially alopecia totalis/universalis, clonality was higher than in normal scalp. Mice showed TCR sharing more clearly than patients did, possibly owing to HLA.

As the sequencing template, cDNA was produced by extracting RNA and reverse transcribing it. TCRdb's table, derived via immunoSEQ multiplex PCR, lists solely in-frame clones and lacks some. The repertoire consists of about 110,000 clones, with 55% to 70% occurring once and the leading ten covering 20% to 30%. V was pared by 6 bases and J by 6 bases, with 18 bases between. CDR1 is LNHDA and CDR2 is SQIVND in the germline V gene (reference sequence). The CDR3 loop spans 14 amino acids. To note about this clone: The antigen is unknown.

Lesional scalp tissue (obtained by punch biopsy) and peripheral blood were collected from alopecia areata patients. Sorting from PBMCs produced CD4+ and CD8+ T cells. The rearrangement uses TRBV19 and TRBJ2-7; D is perhaps TRBD2 (6 bases). The TCR was taken from a human donor with alopecia areata. The sequenced sample consisted of NKG2D-low CD8+ T cells sorted from blood. This CDR3 is CASSRGALATEQYF. The CDR3 DNA reads as TGTGCCAGTAGCCGCGGGGCGTTAGCTACCGAGCAGTACTTC.